The 10 T cell receptor beta chains in this list originate from one sample, sequenced in a study of T cells in Graves' hyperthyroidism and ophthalmopathy. It was RNA transcripts that yielded the amplified TCR beta CDR3 regions. Researchers ran a first-round RT-PCR on the TCR CDR3 using the HTBI primer set. TCRdb re-called the multiplex PCR reads through MiXCR, storing one row per CDR3 protein. The sample contains hundreds of thousands of distinct CDR3 sequences, approximately 14% of which appear only once. The sample consisted of blood. Receptors originate from a woman between 18 and 29 years old with Graves' hyperthyroidism.

This clonotype was seen repeatedly, ten times or more. The chain has TRBV2 and TRBJ2-5, with D perhaps TRBD1 or TRBD2 (6 bases each). This CDR3 contains 13 residues. Trimming left V 4 bases short and J 9 bases short, with 15 bases between. Germline V gene sequence: CDR1 SNHLY, CDR2 FYNNEI. The CDR3 nucleotides read TGTGCCAGCAGTGTTCACAGGGAGGTGGCCCAGTACTTC. Its protein is CASSVHREVAQYF.

The chain joins TRBV7-9 to TRBJ2-1; D unresolved. Germline assignment: CDR1 SEHNR and CDR2 FQNEAQ (reference sequence). The CDR3 contains 13 residues. V was clipped by 0 bases and J by 7 bases, with 7 bases between them. CDR3 DNA sequence: TGTGCCAGCAGCTTAGCGTCAGTAAATGAGCAGTTCTTC. Translated, it gives CASSLASVNEQFF.

The chain employs TRBV27 and TRBJ1-1; 12 bases are a match to TRBD1. The CDR3 is 14 amino acids. Trimming at V came to 0 bases and at J to 8 bases, leaving 1 base not matched to a gene. The germline CDR1 and CDR2 sequences are MNHEY and SMNVEV (reference sequence). The chain's CDR3 is CASSLSGTGGEAFF. CDR3 DNA: TGTGCCAGCAGTTTATCCGGGACAGGGGGCGAAGCTTTCTTT.

This clonotype was counted ten times or more. V gene TRBV10-3 combines with J gene TRBJ2-5, with 7 nucleotides matching TRBD2. The CDR3 length is 15 residues. Losses at the gene ends were 4 bases for V and 1 base for J; bases not matched to a gene: 6. Per germline, CDR1 ENHRY and CDR2 SYGVKD. CDR3 sequence reads: CAISVGWGGQETQYF. The CDR3 DNA reads TGTGCCATCAGTGTTGGTTGGGGGGGCCAAGAGACCCAGTACTTC.

Many counts were recorded for this clonotype. V and J are TRBV2 and TRBJ2-2, with TRBD2 as a possible D gene (5 bases). The CDR3 is 15 residues long. The V end lost 0 bases, the J end lost 6 bases, and 11 bases lay between the germline ends. Germline V CDR1 and CDR2: SNHLY, FYNNEI. CDR3 bases: TGTGCCAGCAGTGAAGCGGGAGCCGGGGCCGGGGAGCTGTTTTTT. It yields the protein CASSEAGAGAGELFF.

This clonotype appeared once. The chain recombines TRBV29-1 with TRBJ2-3, with 11 bases lining up with TRBD2. This CDR3 is built from 14 residues. J was trimmed by 2 bases and V by 4 bases; bases with no gene match: 2. From germline, CDR1 is SQVTM and CDR2 ANQGSEA. The DNA for the CDR3 is TGCAGCGTTGCGGGACTAGCGGACACAGATACGCAGTATTTT. The encoded protein is CSVAGLADTDTQYF.

This clonotype was recorded many times. The chain carries TRBV6-1 and TRBJ2-7; D may correspond to TRBD1 or TRBD2 (5 bases each). Germline CDR1 MNHNS, CDR2 SASEGT. This CDR3 is built from 15 residues. V was trimmed by 6 bases and J by 2 bases, leaving 17 bases between them. The CDR3 DNA sequence: TGTGCCAGCAGGGGAGAGGGACGGAGTACCTACGAGCAGTACTTC. This encodes CASRGEGRSTYEQYF.

In this sample, this clonotype turned up many times. The gene calls are TRBV5-1 and TRBJ1-6; no firm D call. CDR1 and CDR2 (germline): SGHRS, YFSETQ. Trimming stripped 4 bases from V and 10 bases from J, with 18 bases between. The CDR3 totals 15 residues. This chain's CDR3 is CASSLAGSTRSPLHF. The CDR3 DNA sequence: TGCGCCAGCAGCCTAGCCGGGTCCACGAGGTCACCCCTCCACTTT.

In this sample, this clonotype turned up many times. This chain connects TRBV6-1 to TRBJ1-1; D might be TRBD1 (6 bases). This CDR3 spans 16 amino acids. Germline CDR1 is MNHNS and CDR2 is SASEGT. V was clipped by 6 bases and J by 8 bases, with 25 bases between them. This CDR3 is CASRKPPGQAAGEAFF. The DNA of the CDR3 is TGTGCCAGCAGGAAGCCTCCGGGACAAGCAGCAGGAGAAGCTTTCTTT.

In regard to this clonotype: Sequence at one end of the junction differs from germline and may be a read error. The chain joins TRBV13 to TRBJ1-1, with unresolved D. The CDR3 is made up of 13 amino acids. Germline CDR1 and CDR2: PRHDT and FYEKMQ (reference sequence). The CDR3 sequence is CASNLWVSTEAFF. The CDR3 DNA reads TGTGCCAGCAACTTATGGGTGAGCACTGAAGCTTTCTTT.